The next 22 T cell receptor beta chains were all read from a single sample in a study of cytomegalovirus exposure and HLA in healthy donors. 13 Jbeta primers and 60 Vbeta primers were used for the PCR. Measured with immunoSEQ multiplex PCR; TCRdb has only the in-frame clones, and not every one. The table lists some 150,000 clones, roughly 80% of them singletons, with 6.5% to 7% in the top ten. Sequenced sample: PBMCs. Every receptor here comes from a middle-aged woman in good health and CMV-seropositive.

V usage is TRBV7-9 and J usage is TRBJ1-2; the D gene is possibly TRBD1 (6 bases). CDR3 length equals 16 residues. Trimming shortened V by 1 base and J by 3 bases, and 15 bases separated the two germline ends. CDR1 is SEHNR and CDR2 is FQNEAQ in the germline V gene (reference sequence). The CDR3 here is CASSLVLGRGDYGYTF. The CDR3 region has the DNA TGTGCCAGCAGCTTAGTTTTGGGCAGGGGAGACTATGGCTACACCTTC.

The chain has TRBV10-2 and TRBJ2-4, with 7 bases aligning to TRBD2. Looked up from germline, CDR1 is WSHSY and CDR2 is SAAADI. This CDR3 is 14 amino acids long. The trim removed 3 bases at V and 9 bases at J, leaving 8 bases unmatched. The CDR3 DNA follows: TGCGCCAGCAGTGATAGAGAAGGGGAGGGCATTCAGTACTTC. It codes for CASSDREGEGIQYF.

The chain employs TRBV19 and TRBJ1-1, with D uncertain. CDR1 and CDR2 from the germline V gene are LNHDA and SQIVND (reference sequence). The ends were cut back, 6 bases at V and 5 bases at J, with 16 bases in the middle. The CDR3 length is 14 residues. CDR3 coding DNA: TGTGCCAGTAGAAACCAGGCATTTGGGACTGAAGCTTTCTTT. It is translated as CASRNQAFGTEAFF.

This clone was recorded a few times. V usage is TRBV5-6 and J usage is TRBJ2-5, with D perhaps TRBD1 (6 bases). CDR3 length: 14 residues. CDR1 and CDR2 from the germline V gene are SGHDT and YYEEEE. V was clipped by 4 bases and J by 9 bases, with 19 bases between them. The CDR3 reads CASSLLQGSTPQYF. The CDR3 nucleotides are TGTGCCAGCAGCCTGCTTCAGGGGTCCACACCCCAGTACTTC.

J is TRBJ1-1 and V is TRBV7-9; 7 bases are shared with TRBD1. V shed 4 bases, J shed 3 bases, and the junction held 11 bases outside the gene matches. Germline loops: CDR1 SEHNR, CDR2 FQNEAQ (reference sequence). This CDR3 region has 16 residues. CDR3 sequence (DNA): TGTGCCAGCAGCTCGGCCAGGGGGATGATGGACACTGAAGCTTTCTTT. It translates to CASSSARGMMDTEAFF.

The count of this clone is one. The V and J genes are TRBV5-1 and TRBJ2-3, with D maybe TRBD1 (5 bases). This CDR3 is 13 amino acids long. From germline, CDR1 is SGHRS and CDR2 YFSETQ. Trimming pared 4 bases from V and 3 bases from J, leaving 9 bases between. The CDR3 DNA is TGCGCCAGCAGCGACCAGGGTACAGATACGCAGTATTTT. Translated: CASSDQGTDTQYF.

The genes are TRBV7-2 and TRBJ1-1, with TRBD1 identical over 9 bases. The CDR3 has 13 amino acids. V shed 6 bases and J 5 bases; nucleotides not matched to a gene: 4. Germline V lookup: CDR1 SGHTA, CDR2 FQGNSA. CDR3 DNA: TGTGCCAGCAGACAGGGGGCGAATACTGAAGCTTTCTTT. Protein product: CASRQGANTEAFF.

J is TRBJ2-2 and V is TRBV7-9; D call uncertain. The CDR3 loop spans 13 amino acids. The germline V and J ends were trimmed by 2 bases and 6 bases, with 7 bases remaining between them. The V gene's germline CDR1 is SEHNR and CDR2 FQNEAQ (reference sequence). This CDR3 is CASSLNPAGELFF. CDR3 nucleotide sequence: TGTGCCAGCAGCTTAAATCCAGCCGGGGAGCTGTTTTTT.

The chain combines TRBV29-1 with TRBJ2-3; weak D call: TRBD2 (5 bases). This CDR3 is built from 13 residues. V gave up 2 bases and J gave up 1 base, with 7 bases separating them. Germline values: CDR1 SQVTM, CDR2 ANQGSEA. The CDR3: CSVEFGGTDTQYF. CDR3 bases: TGCAGCGTTGAATTCGGGGGCACAGATACGCAGTATTTT.

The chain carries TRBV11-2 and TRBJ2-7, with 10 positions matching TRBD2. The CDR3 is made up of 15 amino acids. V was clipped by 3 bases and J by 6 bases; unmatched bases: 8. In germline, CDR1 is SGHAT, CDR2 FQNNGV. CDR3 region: CASSFLAGEALEQYF. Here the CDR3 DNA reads TGTGCCAGCAGCTTCCTAGCGGGGGAGGCCCTCGAGCAGTACTTC.

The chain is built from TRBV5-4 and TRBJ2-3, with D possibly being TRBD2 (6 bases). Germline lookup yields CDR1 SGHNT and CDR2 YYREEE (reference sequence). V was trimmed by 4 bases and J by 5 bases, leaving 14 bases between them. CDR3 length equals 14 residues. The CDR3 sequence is CASSRGTAGDTQYF. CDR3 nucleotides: TGTGCCAGCAGCCGAGGGACTGCCGGAGATACGCAGTATTTT. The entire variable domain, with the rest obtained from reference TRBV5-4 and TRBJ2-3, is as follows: ETGVTQSPTHLIKTRGQQVTLRCSSQSGHNTVSWYQQALGQGPQFIFQYYREEENGRGNFPPRFSGLQFPNYSSELNVNALELDDSALYLCASSRGTAGDTQYFGPGTRLTVL.

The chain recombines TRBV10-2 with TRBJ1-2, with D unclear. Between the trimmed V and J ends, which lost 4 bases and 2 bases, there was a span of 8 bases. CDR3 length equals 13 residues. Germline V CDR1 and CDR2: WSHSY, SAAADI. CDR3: CASSAQANYGYTF. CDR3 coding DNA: TGCGCCAGCAGTGCGCAGGCGAACTATGGCTACACCTTC.

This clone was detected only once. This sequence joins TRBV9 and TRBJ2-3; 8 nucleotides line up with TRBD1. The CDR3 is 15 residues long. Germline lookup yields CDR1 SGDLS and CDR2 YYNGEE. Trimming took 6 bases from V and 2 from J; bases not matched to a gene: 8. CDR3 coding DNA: TGTGCCAGCAAGAGAACAGGGGGGTACACAGATACGCAGTATTTT. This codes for CASKRTGGYTDTQYF.

In DNA, the CDR3 is TGCGCCAGCAGCCAAGATGTGACTAGCGCTGGCGGGGAGCTGTTTTTT. Translated: CASSQDVTSAGGELFF. The chain uses TRBV4-1 and TRBJ2-2; the match to TRBD2 covers 8 bases. The V gene end was trimmed by 0 bases and the J gene end by 7 bases; junction bases not matched to a gene: 7. The CDR3 spans 16 residues. Per germline, CDR1 MGHRA and CDR2 YSYEKL.

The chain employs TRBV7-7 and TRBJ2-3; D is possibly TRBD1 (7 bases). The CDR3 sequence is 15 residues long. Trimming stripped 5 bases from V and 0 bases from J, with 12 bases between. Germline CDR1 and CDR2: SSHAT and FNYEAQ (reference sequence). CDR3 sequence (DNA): TGTGCCAGCAGCCAGGGGGGACCAAGCACAGATACGCAGTATTTT. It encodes CASSQGGPSTDTQYF.

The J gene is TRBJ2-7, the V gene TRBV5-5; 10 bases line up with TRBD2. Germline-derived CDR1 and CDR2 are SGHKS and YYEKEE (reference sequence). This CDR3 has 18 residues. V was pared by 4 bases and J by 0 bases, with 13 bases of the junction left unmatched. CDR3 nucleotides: TGTGCCAGCAGCCAACCTCTAGCGGGGGCCGAAAGCTCCTACGAGCAGTACTTC. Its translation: CASSQPLAGAESSYEQYF.

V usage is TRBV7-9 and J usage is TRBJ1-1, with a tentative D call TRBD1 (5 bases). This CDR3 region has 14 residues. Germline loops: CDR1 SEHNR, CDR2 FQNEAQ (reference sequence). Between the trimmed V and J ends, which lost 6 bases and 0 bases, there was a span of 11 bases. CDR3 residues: CASRQTGLNTEAFF. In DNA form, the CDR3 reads TGTGCCAGCAGACAAACAGGCTTGAACACTGAAGCTTTCTTT.

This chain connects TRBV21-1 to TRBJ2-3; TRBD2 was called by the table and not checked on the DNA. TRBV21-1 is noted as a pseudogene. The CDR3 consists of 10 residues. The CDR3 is CASSKRTQYF. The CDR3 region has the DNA TGTGCCAGCAGCAAACGGACGCAGTATTTT.

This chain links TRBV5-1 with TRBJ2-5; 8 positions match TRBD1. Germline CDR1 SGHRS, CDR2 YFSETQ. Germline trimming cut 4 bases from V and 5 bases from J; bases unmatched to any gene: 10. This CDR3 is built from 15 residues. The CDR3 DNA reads TGCGCCAGCAGCAGAGGACAGGGTAATAGGGAGACCCAGTACTTC. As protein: CASSRGQGNRETQYF.

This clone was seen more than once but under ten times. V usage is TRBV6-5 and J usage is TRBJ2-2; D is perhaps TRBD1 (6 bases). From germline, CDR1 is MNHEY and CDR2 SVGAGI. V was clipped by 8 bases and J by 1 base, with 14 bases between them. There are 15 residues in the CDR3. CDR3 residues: CASLPGQMNTGELFF. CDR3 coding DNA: TGTGCCAGCCTCCCCGGACAGATGAACACCGGGGAGCTGTTTTTT.

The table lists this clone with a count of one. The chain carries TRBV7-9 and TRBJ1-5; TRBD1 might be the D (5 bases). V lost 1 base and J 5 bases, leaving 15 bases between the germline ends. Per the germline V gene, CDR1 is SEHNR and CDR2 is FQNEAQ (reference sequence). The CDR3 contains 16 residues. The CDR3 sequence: CASSLVEGAKDQPQHF. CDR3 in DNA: TGTGCCAGCAGCTTAGTAGAAGGGGCGAAAGATCAGCCCCAGCATTTT.

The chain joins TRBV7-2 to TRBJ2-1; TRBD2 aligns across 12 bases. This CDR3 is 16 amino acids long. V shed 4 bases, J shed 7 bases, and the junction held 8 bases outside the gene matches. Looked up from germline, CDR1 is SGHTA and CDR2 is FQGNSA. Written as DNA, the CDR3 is TGTGCCAGCAGCTCCCCTAGCGGGGGGGCATGGAATGAGCAGTTCTTC. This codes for CASSSPSGGAWNEQFF.